This T cell receptor beta chain was retrieved from a study of T cell responses to AZD1222 COVID-19 vaccine. Sequencing was performed with immunoSEQ multiplex PCR; in TCRdb, only in-frame clones are kept and a portion is missing. This repertoire shows over 200,000 clones, about 94% found once; its top ten account for approximately 1.7%. The sample in question was peripheral blood, obtained 28 days after the second dose of the MenACWY control vaccine. The sequence came from an adult who received the MenACWY meningococcal vaccine as a control.

The CDR3 nucleotides read TGTGCCAGCAGTCTGACAGGGGGCATGAACACTGAAGCTTTCTTT. Translated, it gives CASSLTGGMNTEAFF. J is TRBJ1-1 and V is TRBV27; the match to TRBD1 covers 10 bases. Trimming cost V 5 bases and J 0 bases; bases outside gene matches: 3. The germline gives CDR1 MNHEY, CDR2 SMNVEV (reference sequence). CDR3 length equals 15 residues.